One and the same sample provided the 9 T cell receptor beta chains below, sequenced in a study of T cell changes during pregnancy in multiple sclerosis. Sequenced by immunoSEQ multiplex PCR; TCRdb stores in-frame clones only, minus some. The sample yields tens of thousands of clones, approximately 91% seen once. The material was peripheral blood, obtained in the second trimester of pregnancy. The receptors here all came from a female donor with multiple sclerosis, enrolled in a pregnancy study.

The chain is built from TRBV7-2 and TRBJ1-2; maybe TRBD1 (6 bases). Germline V gives CDR1 SGHTA, CDR2 FQGNSA. The CDR3 covers 15 residues. V was pared by 4 bases and J by 5 bases, with 17 bases between. The CDR3 DNA follows: TGTGCCAGCAGCTGGACAGTTAATCTCGGGTATGGCTACACCTTC. Protein sequence: CASSWTVNLGYGYTF.

J is TRBJ2-5 and V is TRBV27; 12 bases are shared with TRBD2. CDR1 is MNHEY and CDR2 is SMNVEV in the germline V gene (reference sequence). The J segment lost 4 bases and the V segment lost 6 bases, leaving 6 bases of the junction unmatched. The CDR3 sequence is 15 residues long. CDR3 sequence reads: CASRRLAGDGETQYF. The DNA for the CDR3 is TGTGCCAGCAGGAGACTAGCGGGGGATGGAGAGACCCAGTACTTC.

The chain links TRBV30 to TRBJ2-7; D might be TRBD1 (5 bases). The CDR3 extends over 12 amino acids. The germline CDR1 and CDR2 sequences are GTSNPN and SVGIG (reference sequence). Trimming shortened V by 2 bases and J by 4 bases, and 9 bases separated the two germline ends. CDR3 DNA sequence: TGTGCCTGGAGTCAGGGAATTTACGAGCAGTACTTC. This encodes CAWSQGIYEQYF.

V usage is TRBV6-1 and J usage is TRBJ2-5; the D gene is possibly TRBD2 (7 bases). This CDR3 contains 13 residues. Germline V gene data show CDR1 as MNHNS and CDR2 as SASEGT. Trimming stripped 7 bases from V and 7 bases from J, with 16 bases between. CDR3 protein: CASTRAGEGTQYF. In nucleotides, the CDR3 is TGTGCCAGCACCCGAGCAGGGGAGGGGACCCAGTACTTC.

The V gene is TRBV5-5, the J gene TRBJ1-5; D is possibly TRBD1 (6 bases). The V and J ends lost 1 base and 5 bases respectively, with 10 bases between them. Germline V lookup: CDR1 SGHKS, CDR2 YYEKEE (reference sequence). This CDR3 contains 14 residues. CDR3 region: CASSLTAGDQPQHF. CDR3 coding DNA: TGTGCCAGCAGCTTGACGGCAGGGGATCAGCCCCAGCATTTT.

The chain uses TRBV7-4 and TRBJ2-6; possibly TRBD2 for D (5 bases). V was pared by 5 bases and J by 5 bases, with 22 bases between. From germline, CDR1 is SGHVT and CDR2 SQSDAQ. There are 18 residues in the CDR3. CDR3 coding DNA: TGTGCCAGCAGCCTTCCTCCTAGCTCACAAAGTCGGGCCAACGTCCTGACTTTC. Translation gives CASSLPPSSQSRANVLTF.

The chain carries TRBV7-8 and TRBJ2-2, with D possibly being TRBD1 (5 bases). Trimming cost V 5 bases and J 6 bases, with 13 bases left between them. The germline CDR1 and CDR2 sequences are SGHVS and FQNEAQ. This CDR3 is 14 amino acids long. CDR3: CASSPLQGPGELFF. As DNA, the CDR3 is TGTGCCAGCAGCCCCTTGCAGGGTCCCGGGGAGCTGTTTTTT.

The rearrangement uses TRBV5-1 and TRBJ2-7; TRBD1 matches at 10 bases. V was clipped by 4 bases and J by 2 bases; unmatched bases: 3. The CDR3 contains 14 residues. Germline CDR1 SGHRS, CDR2 YFSETQ. The CDR3 region is CASSRDRGTYEQYF. The CDR3 DNA sequence: TGCGCCAGCAGCCGGGACAGGGGAACCTACGAGCAGTACTTC.

This chain links TRBV27 with TRBJ1-6; the D gene is possibly TRBD1 (6 bases). Germline loops: CDR1 MNHEY, CDR2 SMNVEV (reference sequence). The length of the CDR3 is 15 residues. V lost 3 bases and J 9 bases, leaving 15 bases between the germline ends. CDR3 DNA: TGTGCCAGCAGTTTGGCTAGGGGGGGGGCTTCACCCCTCCACTTT. As protein: CASSLARGGASPLHF.